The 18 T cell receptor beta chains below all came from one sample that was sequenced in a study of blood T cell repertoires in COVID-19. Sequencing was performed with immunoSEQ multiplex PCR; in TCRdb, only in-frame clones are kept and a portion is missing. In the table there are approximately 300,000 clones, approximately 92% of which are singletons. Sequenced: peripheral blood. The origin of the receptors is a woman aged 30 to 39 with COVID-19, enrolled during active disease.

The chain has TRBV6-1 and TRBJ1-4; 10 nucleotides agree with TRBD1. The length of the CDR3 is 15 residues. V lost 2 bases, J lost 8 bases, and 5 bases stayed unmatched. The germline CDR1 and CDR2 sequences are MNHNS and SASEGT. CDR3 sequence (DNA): TGTGCCAGCAGTGAATGGGACAGGGGTGGGGAAAAACTGTTTTTT. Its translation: CASSEWDRGGEKLFF.

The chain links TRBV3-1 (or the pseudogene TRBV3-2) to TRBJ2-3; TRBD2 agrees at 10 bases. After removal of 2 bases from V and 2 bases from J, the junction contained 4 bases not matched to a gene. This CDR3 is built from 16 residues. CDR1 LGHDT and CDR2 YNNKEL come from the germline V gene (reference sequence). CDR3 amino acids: CASSQTGLAATDTQYF. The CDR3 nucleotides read TGTGCCAGCAGCCAAACCGGACTAGCGGCCACAGATACGCAGTATTTT.

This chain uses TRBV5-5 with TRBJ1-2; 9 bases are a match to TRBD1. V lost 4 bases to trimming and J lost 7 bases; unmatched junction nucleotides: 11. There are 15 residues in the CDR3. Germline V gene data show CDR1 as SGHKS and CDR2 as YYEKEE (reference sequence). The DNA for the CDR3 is TGTGCCAGCAGCACATCGGGACAGGGTGGAGGTGGCTACACCTTC. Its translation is CASSTSGQGGGGYTF.

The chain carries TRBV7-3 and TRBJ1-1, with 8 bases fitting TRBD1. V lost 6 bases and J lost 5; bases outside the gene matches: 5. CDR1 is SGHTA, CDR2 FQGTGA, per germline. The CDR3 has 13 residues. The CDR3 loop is CASSLDRVTEAFF. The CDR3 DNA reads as TGTGCCAGCAGTTTGGACAGGGTTACTGAAGCTTTCTTT.

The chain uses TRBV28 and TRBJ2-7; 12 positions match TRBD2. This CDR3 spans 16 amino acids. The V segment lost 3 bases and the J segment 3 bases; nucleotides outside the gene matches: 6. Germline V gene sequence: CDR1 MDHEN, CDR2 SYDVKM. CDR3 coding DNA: TGTGCCAGCAGTTTCGGGCTAGCGGGAGGGGTCTACGAGCAGTACTTC. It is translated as CASSFGLAGGVYEQYF.

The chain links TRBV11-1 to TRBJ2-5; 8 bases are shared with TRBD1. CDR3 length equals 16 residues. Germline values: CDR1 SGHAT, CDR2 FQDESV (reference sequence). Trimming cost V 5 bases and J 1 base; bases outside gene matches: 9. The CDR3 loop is CASSPDRGGLQETQYF. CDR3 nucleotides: TGTGCCAGCAGCCCAGACAGGGGTGGACTCCAAGAGACCCAGTACTTC.

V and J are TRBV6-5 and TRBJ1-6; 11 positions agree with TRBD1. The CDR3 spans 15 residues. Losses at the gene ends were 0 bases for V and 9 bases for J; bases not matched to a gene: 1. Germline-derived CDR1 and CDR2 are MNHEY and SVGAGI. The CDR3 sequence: CASSYSGTGGSPLHF. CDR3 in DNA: TGTGCCAGCAGTTACTCCGGGACAGGGGGTTCACCCCTCCACTTT.

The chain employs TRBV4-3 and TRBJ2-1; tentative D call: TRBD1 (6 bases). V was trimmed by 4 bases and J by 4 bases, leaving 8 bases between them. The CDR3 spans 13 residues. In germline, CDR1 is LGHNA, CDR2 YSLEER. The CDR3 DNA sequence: TGCGCCAGCAGCCTTGGACAGTACAATGAGCAGTTCTTC. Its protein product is CASSLGQYNEQFF.

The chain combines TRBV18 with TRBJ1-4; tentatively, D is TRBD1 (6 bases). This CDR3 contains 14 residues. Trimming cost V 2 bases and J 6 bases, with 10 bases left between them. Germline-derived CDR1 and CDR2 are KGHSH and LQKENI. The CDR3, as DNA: TGTGCCAGCTCACCAACACAGGGTTATGAAAAACTGTTTTTT. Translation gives CASSPTQGYEKLFF.

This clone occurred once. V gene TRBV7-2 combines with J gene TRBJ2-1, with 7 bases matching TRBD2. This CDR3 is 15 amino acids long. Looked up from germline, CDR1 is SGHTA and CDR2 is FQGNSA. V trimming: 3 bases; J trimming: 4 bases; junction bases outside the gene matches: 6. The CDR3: CASSFSAGEYNEQFF. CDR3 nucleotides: TGTGCCAGCAGCTTTTCGGCGGGAGAGTACAATGAGCAGTTCTTC.

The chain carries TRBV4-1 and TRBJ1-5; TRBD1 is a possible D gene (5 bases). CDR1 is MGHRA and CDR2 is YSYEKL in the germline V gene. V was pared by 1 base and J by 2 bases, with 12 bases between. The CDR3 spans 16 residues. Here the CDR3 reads CASSQGGGFGNQPQHF. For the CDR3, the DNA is TGCGCCAGCAGCCAAGGGGGGGGATTCGGCAATCAGCCCCAGCATTTT.

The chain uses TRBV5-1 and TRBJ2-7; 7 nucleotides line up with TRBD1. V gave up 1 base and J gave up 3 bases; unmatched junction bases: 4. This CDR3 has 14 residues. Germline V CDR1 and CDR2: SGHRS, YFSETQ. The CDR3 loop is CASSLIGGGYEQYF. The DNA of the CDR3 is TGCGCCAGCAGCTTGATAGGGGGCGGCTACGAGCAGTACTTC.

CDR3 protein: CAWSPPGGPITGELFF. The DNA for the CDR3 is TGTGCCTGGAGTCCCCCGGGAGGGCCGATCACCGGGGAGCTGTTTTTT. This rearrangement joins TRBV30 to TRBJ2-2, with 8 positions matching TRBD2. This CDR3 region has 16 residues. Germline V gives CDR1 GTSNPN, CDR2 SVGIG (reference sequence). The junction had 9 bases not matched to a gene; V was cut back by 2 bases and J by 4 bases.

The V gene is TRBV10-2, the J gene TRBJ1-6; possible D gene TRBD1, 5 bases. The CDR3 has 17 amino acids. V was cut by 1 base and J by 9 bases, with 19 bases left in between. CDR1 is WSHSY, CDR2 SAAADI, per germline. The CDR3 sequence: CASSEFGPQGGFSPLHF. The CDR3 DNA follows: TGCGCCAGCAGTGAGTTTGGACCTCAGGGAGGTTTTTCACCCCTCCACTTT.

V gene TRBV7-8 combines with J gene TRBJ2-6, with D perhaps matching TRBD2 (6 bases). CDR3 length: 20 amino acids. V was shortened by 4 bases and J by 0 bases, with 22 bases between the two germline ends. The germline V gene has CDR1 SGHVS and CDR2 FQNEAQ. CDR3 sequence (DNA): TGTGCCAGCAGCTATCAACACTTACGGGGGTCGAACTCTGGGGCCAACGTCCTGACTTTC. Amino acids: CASSYQHLRGSNSGANVLTF.

In DNA form, the CDR3 reads TGCGCCAGCAGCCCGTGGGACAGGGGGAGCACTGAAGCTTTCTTT. Its translation: CASSPWDRGSTEAFF. V and J are TRBV5-1 and TRBJ1-1; 11 bases line up with TRBD1. The CDR3 runs to 15 residues. V shed 4 bases and J 4 bases; nucleotides not matched to a gene: 6. Germline loops: CDR1 SGHRS, CDR2 YFSETQ.

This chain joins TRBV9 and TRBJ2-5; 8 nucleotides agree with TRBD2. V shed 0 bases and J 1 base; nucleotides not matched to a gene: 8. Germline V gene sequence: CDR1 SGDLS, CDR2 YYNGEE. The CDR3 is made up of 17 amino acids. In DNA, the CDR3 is TGTGCCAGCAGCGTAGGGCCGGGAGGGCCCATCCAAGAGACCCAGTACTTC. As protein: CASSVGPGGPIQETQYF.

DNA of the CDR3: TGTGCCAGCAGCCCCCTAGCGGGAGGCGAGCAGTACTTC. Amino acid sequence: CASSPLAGGEQYF. The V call is TRBV7-2, the J call TRBJ2-7, with 11 bases matching TRBD2. Losses at the gene ends were 5 bases for V and 6 bases for J; bases not matched to a gene: 3. The germline gives CDR1 SGHTA, CDR2 FQGNSA. This CDR3 spans 13 amino acids. The variable domain in full, with the rest retrieved from reference TRBV7-2 and TRBJ2-7, is GAGVSQSPSNKVTEKGKDVELRCDPISGHTALYWYRQSLGQGLEFLIYFQGNSAPDKSGLPSDRFSAERTGGSVSTLTIQRTQQEDSAVYLCASSPLAGGEQYFGPGTRLTVT.